This T cell receptor (beta chain) was captured in a study of siplizumab effects on memory and regulatory T cells. Per individual sample, 85,000 to 100,000 TCR templates were assayed. Only in-frame clones appear in the TCRdb table, and some are missing; sequencing was by immunoSEQ multiplex PCR. The data hold about 100,000 clones, with 85% to 95% observed a single time. The sequence derives from a human donor in good health. Sequencing input: non-Treg CD4+ T cells sorted from blood.

The CDR3 DNA follows: TGTGCCAGCAGCCGCACCGGGACAGGGAACGAGCAGTACTTC. Translated, it gives CASSRTGTGNEQYF. This sequence joins TRBV6-5 and TRBJ2-7; 9 bases line up with TRBD1. The CDR3 is 14 amino acids. Germline lookup yields CDR1 MNHEY and CDR2 SVGAGI. V trimming: 6 bases; J trimming: 5 bases; junction bases outside the gene matches: 8.